This record concerns one T cell receptor beta chain sequence. Its recognized antigen is unknown. The sample holds no much larger clone one base away, and base qualities are not on file. The entry originates in a study of cytomegalovirus exposure and HLA in healthy donors (dated by TCRdb to the late 2010s). Concerning the study at large: An earlier analysis of about 560 of the donors reported 276 Gb of sequence data and 95 million to 120 million unique TCR beta sequences obtained from approximately 180 million T cells. Approximately 300 gigabases of sequencing data and about 92 million unique TCR sequences made up an early release that covered approximately 700 HLA-typed donors. The genetic ancestry cluster associated with self-reported Caucasian donors included 81% of the 300 to 400 genotyped donors. The study aimed to test whether signatures of past pathogen exposure could be identified by cataloging public T cell receptors. The study used immunosequencing to profile the T cell repertoires of approximately 690 subjects and linked those repertoires to cytomegalovirus serostatus. A separate validation cohort of about 110 different subjects was used in addition to the roughly 720-subject first cohort. To predict cytomegalovirus infection status, the study brought together high-throughput TCR immunosequencing, statistical association of individual TCRs with disease status, and machine learning. In a later analysis, previously published TCR beta repertoires from 600 to 850 donors were re-analyzed and high-resolution HLA genotyping was added so that TCR occurrence patterns could be studied. Rather than using new phenotypic data, the later analysis identified candidate immune exposures from TCR beta sequences and from how often those sequences occurred across donors. An earlier analysis of some 600 of the donors applied high-throughput TCR beta sequencing to assess whether each TCR beta V gene segment acted as functional or pseudogenic. Alongside the repertoire data, information on donor age, sex, ethnicity and CMV serostatus was compiled. In a later genetic analysis, genome-wide SNP genotypes for about 65% of the 666 donors were used, and that subset was treated as a discovery cohort. Every repertoire in the discovery cohort had been generated on one and the same sequencing platform. Both class I and class II loci were covered by HLA typing, at four-digit resolution. The number of typed donors differed by locus: about 620-640 for A, B, C, DRB1 and DQB1; about 520 for DQA1; some 610 for DPA1; and around 450 for DPB1. About 5 DR-DQ haplotypes were handled as single units for association and clustering, since linkage in the cohort was strong. Among 398 genotyped donors of the cohort, an average of roughly 240,000 unique TCR beta nucleotide sequences were sequenced per donor, roughly 20% of them non-productive.

Receptors were amplified or captured by the immunoSEQ multiplex PCR assay. For the multiplex PCR, a mixture combining 60 forward primers for TCR Vbeta segments and 13 reverse primers for TCR Jbeta segments was used. The CDR3 region of rearranged TCR beta genes was amplified from genomic DNA by a multiplex PCR assay. On the Illumina HiSeq System, the amplified TCR beta libraries were sequenced as 87-base-pair reads. From the authors' description of their analysis: Across the roughly 670 repertoires, a later analysis counted 80 million or so unique TCR beta chains, around 11 million of which were shared by at least two donors. To remove PCR and sequencing errors, raw reads were error-corrected and collapsed into unique sequences using a nearest-neighbor algorithm that merged closely related sequences. To assign V, D and J gene segments, CDR3 sequences were aligned to IMGT reference sequences. Each retained sequence needed at least a six-nucleotide match to both a V gene segment and a J gene segment. Rearrangements were called productive when the CDR3 lacked stop codons and stayed in frame with V and J; all others were non-productive. Following IMGT convention, CDR3 was defined as the stretch from the second conserved V-encoded cysteine to the conserved J-encoded phenylalanine. Sequences without an unambiguous match to a single V gene segment were excluded from the earlier analysis of several hundred of the donors. An earlier analysis of 587 of the donors called V segments functional above 56.7% productive rearrangements and segregating when the between-donor standard deviation exceeded 5%. A statistical classification framework was built to diagnose cytomegalovirus status from the catalog of TCR beta chain sequences. V and J gene assignment, in a later analysis, came from comparing TCR nucleotide sequences with IMGT/GENE-DB human TR gene sequences. In a later analysis, CDR3 sequences and most-parsimonious VDJ recombination scenarios were assigned using the TCRdist pipeline. A later analysis defined each TCR beta chain by its CDR3 amino acid sequence plus V-gene family, and excluded reads lacking a unique V-gene family. In a later analysis, nearly 600 highly shared, low-generation-probability nucleotide sequences were removed to address suspected cross-contamination and a sequencing artifact. For each public chain, a later analysis derived a clonal expansion index from normalized ranks of inferred template counts within each repertoire. Generation probabilities in a later analysis came from a VDJ recombination model fitted to out-of-frame rearrangements, and those results were checked against IGoR. In a later analysis, hypergeometric tests were used to score TCR-TCR, TCR-HLA and TCR-CMV co-occurrence, with a repertoire-size bias correction applied to TCR pairs. A later analysis estimated false discovery rates by permuting HLA or CMV assignments 20 times. In a later analysis, co-occurring TCRs were grouped using DBSCAN, and TCRdist sequence similarity was added for clustering within HLA-allele-positive subsets. Repertoires with fewer than 30,000 or more than 120,000 public chains were left out of co-occurrence clustering, as were four to six repertoires with anomalous nucleotide sharing. Imported from immuneACCESS, the table was reduced by TCRdb to in-frame sequences with V and J called. These copies leave out some clones; in studies compared against another copy, an unresolved V gene accounts for under half, and the cause of the remainder is not known. Clone size and V and J calls were adopted from that table, with D and trimming inferred from the DNA. This sample has around 230,000 clones in its table, and around 76% of those were observed once. The ten biggest clones cover 6% of the sample.

Study-wide conclusions, independent of this receptor: The authors suggested that the approach could potentially be extended to other disease states and immunological phenotypes. V-gene and J-gene trimming of TCR beta chains was associated with a missense DCLRE1C variant in a later genetic analysis, and the association was replicated in an independent cohort. Strong co-occurrence of HLA alleles, especially DR and DQ, made assigning TCR associations to individual alleles difficult. A later analysis found that HLA-associated TCR beta chains were more clonally expanded and had lower generation probabilities than equally common non-associated chains. Because some donors lacked HLA typing at each locus, the association tests relied only on the typed subset. A cluster of highly shared sequence variants was judged likely to represent a technical artifact of the sequencing pipeline. For the cohort, immune exposure information was limited to CMV serostatus. In a later analysis, most CMV-associated TCR beta chains were found to appear HLA-restricted, with HLA associations seemingly driven largely by CMV exposure. A further reported finding was that TCR beta sequences accurately predicted the HLA-A and HLA-B alleles for most subjects in the first cohort. While some public TCRs were present in many individuals, most TCR sequences turned up only very rarely across donors. According to a later genetic analysis, donors in an Asian-associated ancestry cluster had fewer N-insertions in productive TCRs than the approximately 670-donor mean. In a later analysis, several top co-occurrence clusters were reported to appear linked to parvovirus B19, influenza, CMV and Epstein-Barr virus. In vitro tests confirmed that three of the cytomegalovirus-associated TCR beta chains recognize cytomegalovirus antigens. Roughly 17 rarely observed V segments, including chromosome 9 orphons, were excluded from the earlier analysis of a few hundred of the donors because counts were too low. Presence/absence analyses assumed roughly uniform sequencing depth across donors, an assumption that may not hold. Correlated functional status among segregating V segments might reflect linkage disequilibrium, but an unknown experimental factor could not be ruled out. In an earlier analysis of 587 of the donors, most TCR beta V segments appeared in productive rearrangements about 90% or about 30% of the time, broadly matching IMGT annotations. At a false discovery rate of 0.05, a later analysis linked under 20,000 TCR beta sequences to specific HLA alleles. Only TCR beta chains were sequenced in this cohort, and the absence of alpha or paired-chain data limited detectable features. A later analysis found that TCR association rates varied across HLA loci, with DRB1 alleles showing the most associated TCRs and HLA-C alleles the fewest. The classifier was reported to diagnose cytomegalovirus status with high specificity and sensitivity in both the original and validation cohorts. In the study, some 160 TCR beta chains were listed as associated with cytomegalovirus. Some IMGT-functional V segments, including TRBV6-2 and TRBV6-3, could not be told apart with the 87-base-pair reads, so those segments were excluded.

CDR1 and CDR2 are drawn from the germline V gene: SNHLY, FYNNEI. From its cysteine to its phenylalanine, the CDR3 spans 16 amino acids. The read is trimmed to its CDR3 DNA, 48 bases read in frame from base 1. Compared with germline, V lacks 7 bases and J lacks 8 bases; bases without a gene match: 17. The cohort comprised under 700 healthy bone marrow donors. Cohort members were all nominally healthy when sampled, although unrecorded immune exposures were likely present. The donor tested CMV seropositive, placing the donor among the 290 or so seropositive members of the cohort. Each donor provided a peripheral blood sample, and peripheral blood mononuclear cells were used for TCR beta sequencing. Genomic DNA was extracted from the blood cell samples with the Qiagen DNeasy Blood Extraction Kit.

The specimen was PBMCs. The receptor chain draws on TRBV2 and TRBJ2-1, with 7 bases matching TRBD1. This receptor was identified in a man between 35 and 55 years old in good health and CMV-seropositive. The CDR3 here reads CASNRLETGIRDEQFF. DNA sequence: TGTGCCAGCAACCGGCTCGAGACAGGGATTCGGGATGAGCAGTTCTTC.